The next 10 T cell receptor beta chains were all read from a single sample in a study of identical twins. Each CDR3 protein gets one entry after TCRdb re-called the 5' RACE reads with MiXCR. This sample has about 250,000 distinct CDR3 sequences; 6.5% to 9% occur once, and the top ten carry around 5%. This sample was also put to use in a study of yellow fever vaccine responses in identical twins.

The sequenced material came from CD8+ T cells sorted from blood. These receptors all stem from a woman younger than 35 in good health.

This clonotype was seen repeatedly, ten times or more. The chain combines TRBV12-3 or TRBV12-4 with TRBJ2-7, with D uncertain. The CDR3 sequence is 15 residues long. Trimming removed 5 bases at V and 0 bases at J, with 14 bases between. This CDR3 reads CASSRPDQSSYEQYF. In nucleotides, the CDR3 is TGTGCCAGCAGTCGGCCGGACCAGAGCTCCTACGAGCAGTACTTC.

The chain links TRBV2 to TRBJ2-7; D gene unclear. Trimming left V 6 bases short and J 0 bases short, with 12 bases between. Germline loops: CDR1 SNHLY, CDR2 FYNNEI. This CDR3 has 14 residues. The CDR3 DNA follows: TGTGCCAGCAGCGAACCCGATCGCTCCTACGAGCAGTACGTC. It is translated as CASSEPDRSYEQYV.

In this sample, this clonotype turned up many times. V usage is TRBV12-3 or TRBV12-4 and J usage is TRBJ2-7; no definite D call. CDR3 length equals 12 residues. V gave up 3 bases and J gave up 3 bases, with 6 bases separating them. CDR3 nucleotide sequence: TGTGCCAGCAGTTTTATCCTCTACGAGCAGTACTTC. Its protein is CASSFILYEQYF.

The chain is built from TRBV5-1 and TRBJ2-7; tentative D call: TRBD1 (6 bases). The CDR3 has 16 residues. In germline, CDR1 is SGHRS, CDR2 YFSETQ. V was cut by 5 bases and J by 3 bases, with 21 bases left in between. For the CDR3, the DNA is TGCGCCAGCAGACCCGACTTCCGGGACACCCACTACGAGCAGTACTTC. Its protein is CASRPDFRDTHYEQYF. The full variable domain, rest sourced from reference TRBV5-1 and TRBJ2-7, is KAGVTQTPRYLIKTRGQQVTLSCSPISGHRSVSWYQQTPGQGLQFLFEYFSETQRNKGNFPGRFSGRQFSNSRSEMNVSTLELGDSALYLCASRPDFRDTHYEQYFGPGTRLTVT.

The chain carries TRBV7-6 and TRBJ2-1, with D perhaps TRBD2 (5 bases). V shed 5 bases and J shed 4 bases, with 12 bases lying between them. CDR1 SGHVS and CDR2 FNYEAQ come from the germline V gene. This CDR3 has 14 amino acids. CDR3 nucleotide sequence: TGTGCCAGCAGCGAGACCGGGAAATACAATGAGCAGTTCTTC. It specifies CASSETGKYNEQFF.

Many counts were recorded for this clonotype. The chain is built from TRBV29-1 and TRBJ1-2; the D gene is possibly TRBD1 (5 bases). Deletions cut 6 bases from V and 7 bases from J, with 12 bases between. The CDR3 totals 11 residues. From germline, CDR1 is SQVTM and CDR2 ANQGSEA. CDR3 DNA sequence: TGCAGCGTAGCGGAAGGGGTTGGCTACACCTTC. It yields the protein CSVAEGVGYTF.

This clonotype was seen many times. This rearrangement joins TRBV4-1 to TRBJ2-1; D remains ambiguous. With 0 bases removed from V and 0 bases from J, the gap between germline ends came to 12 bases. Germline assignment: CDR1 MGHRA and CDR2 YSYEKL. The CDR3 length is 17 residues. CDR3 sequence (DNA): TGCGCCAGCAGCCAAGATCGGGCTGGAAGCTCCTACAATGAGCAGTTCTTC. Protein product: CASSQDRAGSSYNEQFF.

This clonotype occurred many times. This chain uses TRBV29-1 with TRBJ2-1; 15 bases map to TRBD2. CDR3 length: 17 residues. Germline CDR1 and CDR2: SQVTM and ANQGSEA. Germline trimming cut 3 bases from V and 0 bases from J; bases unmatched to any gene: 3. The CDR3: CSVEGLAGGHSYNEQFF. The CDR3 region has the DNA TGCAGCGTTGAGGGACTAGCGGGAGGACACTCCTACAATGAGCAGTTCTTC.

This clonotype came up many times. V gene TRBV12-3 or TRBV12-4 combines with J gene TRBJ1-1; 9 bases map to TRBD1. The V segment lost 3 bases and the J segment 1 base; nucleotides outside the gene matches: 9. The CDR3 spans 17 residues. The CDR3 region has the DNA TGTGCCAGCAGTTTGAGGAGGGGGGACAGGGCGAACACTGAAGCTTTCTTT. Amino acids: CASSLRRGDRANTEAFF.

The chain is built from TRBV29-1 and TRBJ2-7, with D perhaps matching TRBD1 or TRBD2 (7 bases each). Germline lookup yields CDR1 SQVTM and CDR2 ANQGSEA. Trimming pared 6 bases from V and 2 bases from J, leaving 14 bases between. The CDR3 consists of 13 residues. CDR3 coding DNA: TGCAGCGTGGGAGGGACAGCAACCTACGAGCAGTACTTC. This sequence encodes CSVGGTATYEQYF.